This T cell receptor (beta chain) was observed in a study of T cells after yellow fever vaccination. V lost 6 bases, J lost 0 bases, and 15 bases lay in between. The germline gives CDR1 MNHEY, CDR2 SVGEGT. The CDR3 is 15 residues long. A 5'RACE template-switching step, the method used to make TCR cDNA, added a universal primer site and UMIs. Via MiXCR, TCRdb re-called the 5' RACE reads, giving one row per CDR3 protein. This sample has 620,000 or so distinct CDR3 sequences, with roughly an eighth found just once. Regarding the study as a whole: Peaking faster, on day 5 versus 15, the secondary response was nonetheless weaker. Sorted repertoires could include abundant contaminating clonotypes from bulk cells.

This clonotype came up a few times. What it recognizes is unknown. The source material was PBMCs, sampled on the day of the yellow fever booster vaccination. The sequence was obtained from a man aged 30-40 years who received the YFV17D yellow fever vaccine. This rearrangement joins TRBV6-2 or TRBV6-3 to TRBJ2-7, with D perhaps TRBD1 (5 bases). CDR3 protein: CASSQLTGYSYEQYF. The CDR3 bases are TGTGCCAGCAGCCAACTAACAGGTTACTCCTACGAGCAGTACTTC.